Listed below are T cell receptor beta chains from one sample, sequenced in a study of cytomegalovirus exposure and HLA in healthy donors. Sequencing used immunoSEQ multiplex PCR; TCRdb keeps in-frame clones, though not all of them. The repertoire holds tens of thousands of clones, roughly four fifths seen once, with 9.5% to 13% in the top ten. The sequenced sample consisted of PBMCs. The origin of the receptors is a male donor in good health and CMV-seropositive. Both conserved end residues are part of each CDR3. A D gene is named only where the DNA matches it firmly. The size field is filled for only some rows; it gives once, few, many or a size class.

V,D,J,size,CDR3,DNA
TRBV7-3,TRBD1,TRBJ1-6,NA,CASSLGPRQGKNNSPLHF,TGTGCCAGCAGCTTAGGACCCAGACAGGGAAAAAATAATTCACCCCTCCACTTT
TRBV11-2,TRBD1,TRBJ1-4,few,CASSSSSSDRGAEKLFF,TGTGCCAGCAGCTCATCATCCTCAGACAGGGGGGCCGAAAAACTGTTTTTT
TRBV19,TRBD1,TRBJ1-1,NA,CASNVGAGGDAFF,TGTGCCAGTAATGTTGGGGCAGGGGGCGATGCTTTCTTT
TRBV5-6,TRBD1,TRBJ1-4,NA,CASSLRTGQGEKLFF,TGTGCCAGCAGCCTAAGGACAGGGCAAGGTGAAAAACTGTTTTTT
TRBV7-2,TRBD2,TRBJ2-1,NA,CASSLAVAGGTLGQFF,TGTGCCAGCAGCTTAGCGGTAGCGGGGGGTACACTGGGGCAGTTCTTC
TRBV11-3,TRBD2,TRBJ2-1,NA,CASSSGLAGYNEQFF,TGTGCCAGCAGCTCAGGACTAGCGGGCTACAATGAGCAGTTCTTC
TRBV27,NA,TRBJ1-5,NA,CASRNGQSQPQHF,TGTGCCAGCAGGAACGGACAGTCACAGCCCCAGCATTTT
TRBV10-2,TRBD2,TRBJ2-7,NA,CASLAEWAPYEQYF,TGCGCCAGCCTAGCGGAATGGGCCCCCTACGAGCAGTACTTC
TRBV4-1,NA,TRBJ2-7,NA,CASSPPAGPYEQYF,TGCGCCAGCAGCCCCCCCGCAGGGCCTTACGAGCAGTACTTC
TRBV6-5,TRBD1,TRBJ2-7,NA,CASRRDRAGEQYF,TGTGCCAGCAGGCGGGACAGGGCAGGGGAGCAGTACTTC
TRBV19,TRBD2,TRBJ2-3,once,CATSLRGGRDTQYF,TGTGCCACCTCGCTTCGGGGGGGCCGGGATACGCAGTATTTT
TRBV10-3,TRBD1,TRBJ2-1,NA,CAISDGTGAYNEQFF,TGTGCCATCAGTGATGGGACAGGGGCTTACAATGAGCAGTTCTTC
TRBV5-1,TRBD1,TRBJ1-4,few,CASSLGTGRSQKLFF,TGCGCCAGCAGCCTCGGGACAGGTCGGTCCCAAAAACTGTTTTTT
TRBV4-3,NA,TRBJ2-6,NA,CASSQDGTAGANVLTF,TGCGCCAGCAGCCAAGATGGGACTGCTGGGGCCAACGTCCTGACTTTC
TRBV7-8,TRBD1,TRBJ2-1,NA,CASRRTGGTYNEQFF,TGTGCCAGCAGAAGAACAGGGGGTACTTACAATGAGCAGTTCTTC
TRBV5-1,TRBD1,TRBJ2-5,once,CASGTVQETQYF,TGCGCCAGCGGGACAGTCCAAGAGACCCAGTACTTC
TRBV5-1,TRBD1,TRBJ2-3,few,CASRSQGPYTDTQYF,TGCGCCAGCAGATCACAGGGGCCGTACACAGATACGCAGTATTTT
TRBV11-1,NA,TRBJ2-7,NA,CASSLHGQVAYEQYF,TGTGCCAGCAGCCTACATGGTCAGGTCGCCTACGAGCAGTACTTC
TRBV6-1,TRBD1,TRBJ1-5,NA,CASSAGTGRRSNQPQHF,TGTGCCAGCAGTGCCGGGACAGGCAGAAGGAGCAATCAGCCCCAGCATTTT
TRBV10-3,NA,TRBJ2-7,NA,CAIGGSSYEQYF,TGTGCCATCGGCGGCTCCTCCTACGAGCAGTACTTC
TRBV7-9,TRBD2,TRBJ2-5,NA,CASSLSGGAKTQYF,TGTGCCAGCAGCCTTAGCGGGGGGGCGAAGACCCAGTACTTC
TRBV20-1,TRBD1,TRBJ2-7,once,CSAGQGHEQYF,TGCAGTGCGGGACAGGGTCACGAGCAGTACTTC
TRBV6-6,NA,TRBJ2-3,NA,CASSYPLGGKADTQYF,TGTGCCAGCAGTTACCCTCTTGGGGGGAAGGCAGATACGCAGTATTTT
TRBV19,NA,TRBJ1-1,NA,CASSTTWGGQNTEAFF,TGTGCCAGTAGCACCACTTGGGGGGGGCAAAACACTGAAGCTTTCTTT
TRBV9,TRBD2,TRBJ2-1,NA,CASSSYRGSRYNEQFF,TGTGCCAGCAGCTCATACCGCGGGAGTAGGTACAATGAGCAGTTCTTC
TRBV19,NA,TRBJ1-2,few,CASSSWYDTEGYTF,TGTGCCAGTAGTTCCTGGTATGATACGGAGGGCTACACCTTC
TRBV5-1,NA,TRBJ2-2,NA,CASSSQGVLGELFF,TGCGCCAGCTCATCACAGGGAGTTCTCGGGGAGCTGTTTTTT
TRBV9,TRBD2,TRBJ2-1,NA,CASSSFGASGSLGEQFF,TGTGCCAGCAGCTCATTCGGGGCTAGCGGGAGTCTGGGTGAGCAGTTCTTC
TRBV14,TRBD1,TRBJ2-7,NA,CASSQGLQGASYEQYF,TGTGCCAGCAGCCAGGGTCTTCAGGGGGCCTCCTACGAGCAGTACTTC
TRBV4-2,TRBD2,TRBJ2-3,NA,CASSLTLTSGRGTSTDTQYF,TGTGCCAGCAGCCTCACCCTGACTAGCGGAAGAGGTACTAGCACAGATACGCAGTATTTT
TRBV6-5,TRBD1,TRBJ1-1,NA,CASSYPGQGVTEAFF,TGTGCCAGCAGTTATCCGGGACAGGGTGTCACTGAAGCTTTCTTT
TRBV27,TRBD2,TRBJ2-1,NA,CASSPLVAGGPGNEQFF,TGTGCCAGCAGTCCCCTAGTAGCGGGGGGGCCCGGCAATGAGCAGTTCTTC
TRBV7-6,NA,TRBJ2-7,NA,CASSLAAGRGKSYEQYF,TGTGCCAGCAGCTTAGCTGCAGGGCGGGGCAAGTCCTACGAGCAGTACTTC
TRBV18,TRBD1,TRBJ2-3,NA,CASSPGGQNTDTQYF,TGTGCCAGCTCACCAGGGGGACAGAACACAGATACGCAGTATTTT